This is a list of T cell receptor beta chains from one sample in a study of T cell responses to AZD1222 COVID-19 vaccine. Sequencing was performed with immunoSEQ multiplex PCR; in TCRdb, only in-frame clones are kept and a portion is missing. There are roughly 120,000 clones in the sample; about 90% occur only once, and about 4.5% lies in the top ten. The input for sequencing was peripheral blood, taken on day 0 of AZD1222 vaccination. These TCRs come from an adult in good health. Each CDR3 is given without its conserved first and last residue.

v_gene	j_gene	CDR3aa
TRBV18	TRBJ2-3	ASSPPGTGGTDTQY
TRBV7-9	TRBJ1-2	ASSPWTGNIGYT
TRBV2	TRBJ2-7	ASCSGLAGYEQY
TRBV6-5	TRBJ1-1	ASSYGQKGVAEAF
TRBV30	TRBJ1-2	AWSVQPAPPYGYT
TRBV6-1	TRBJ2-1	ASSDRTGSGNEQF
TRBV12-3/TRBV12-4	TRBJ1-2	ASRGENGYT
TRBV7-6	TRBJ1-3	ASSYGQSSGNTIY
TRBV4-2	TRBJ1-2	ASSQDFAGTKANYGYT
TRBV7-9	TRBJ2-2	ASTLRGQTGELF
TRBV5-3	TRBJ1-5	ARSTKDRRMVSNQPQH
TRBV18	TRBJ2-5	ASSPGVTLQETQY
TRBV14	TRBJ2-4	ASSQDRTAKNIQY
TRBV18	TRBJ2-3	ASSPTSGSTDTQY
TRBV9	TRBJ1-1	ASSVTGSGGAGTEAF
TRBV25-1	TRBJ2-7	ASSGLATSYEQY
TRBV4-1	TRBJ1-2	ASSQESGGYGYT
TRBV18	TRBJ2-7	ASSPDHEQY
TRBV27	TRBJ2-7	ASSRSGGKYEQY
TRBV28	TRBJ1-4	ASSFLDRNEKLF
TRBV7-9	TRBJ2-5	ASSLHGEETQY
TRBV24-1	TRBJ2-1	ATSDRTTPGEQF
TRBV6-1	TRBJ2-7	ASSDGTAYEQY
TRBV6-6	TRBJ1-5	ASSWQDLTFGQPQH
TRBV25-1	TRBJ2-7	ASSDEGGSYEQY
TRBV5-5	TRBJ1-4	ASSSAQDYEKLF
TRBV6-5	TRBJ1-4	ASSYTGQAVDEKLF
TRBV5-1	TRBJ1-1	ASSLSNRGTEAF
TRBV2	TRBJ2-7	ASSEMSYEQY
TRBV24-1	TRBJ2-3	ATSDLRGQGGDTQY
TRBV19	TRBJ1-2	ASRGTGGYGYT
TRBV30	TRBJ1-4	AWSAGGSREKLF
TRBV10-2	TRBJ1-5	ASTGQGVQPQH
TRBV7-8	TRBJ2-1	ASSAKRLAIYNEQF
TRBV2	TRBJ2-7	ASSSNYEQY
TRBV3-1/TRBV3-2	TRBJ2-1	ASGAGEIYEQF
TRBV11-2	TRBJ2-7	ASSLTGLDSSEQY
TRBV7-9	TRBJ2-3	ASSLGTSADTQY
TRBV6-6	TRBJ1-1	ASSQEFMAF
TRBV4-1	TRBJ2-5	ASSQPGLDAETQY
TRBV28	TRBJ2-3	ASSLAQQATDTQY
TRBV6-5	TRBJ2-4	ASSPSVRDIQY
TRBV5-1	TRBJ1-1	ASSLVGGQNTEAF
TRBV11-2	TRBJ2-5	ASSRTVLETQY
TRBV6-5	TRBJ2-7	ASSYSSGGRYEQY